Sequencing of this T cell receptor (beta chain) was carried out in a study of liver allograft versus peripheral blood T cells. The wider study: Graft-liver T cell receptor repertoires were compared against recipient peripheral blood repertoires. Overall study results and limits: Differences were reported between the T cell receptor repertoires inside liver allografts and those that were detected in peripheral blood.

One entry per CDR3 protein, called by TCRdb with MiXCR from the reads. Of roughly 7,500 distinct CDR3 sequences in the sample, approximately 18% are singletons; the top ten hold 4.4%. This clonotype qualifies as medium-sized. Its specificity is unknown. This CDR3 comprises 15 residues. Germline V gene data show CDR1 as SQVTM and CDR2 as ANQGSEA. Trimming removed 1 base from V and 0 bases from J, with 11 bases in between. The chain has TRBV29-1 and TRBJ2-3; D tentatively fits TRBD1 or TRBD2 (5 bases each). The receptor was isolated from a human patient who had a liver transplant. Some T cells may have originated in the graft donor. As DNA, the CDR3 is TGCAGCGTTGAAGGTGGGGACCGAAGCACAGATACGCAGTATTTT. This gives the protein CSVEGGDRSTDTQYF.